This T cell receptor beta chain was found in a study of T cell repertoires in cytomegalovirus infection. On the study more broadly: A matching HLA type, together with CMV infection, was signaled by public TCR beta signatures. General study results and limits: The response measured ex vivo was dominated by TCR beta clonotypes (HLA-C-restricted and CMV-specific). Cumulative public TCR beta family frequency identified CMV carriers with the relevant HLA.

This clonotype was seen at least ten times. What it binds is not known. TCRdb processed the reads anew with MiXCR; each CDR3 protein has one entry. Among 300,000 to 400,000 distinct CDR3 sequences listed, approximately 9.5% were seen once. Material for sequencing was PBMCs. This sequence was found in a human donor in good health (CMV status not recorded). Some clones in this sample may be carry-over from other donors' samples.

The CDR3 region is CASSYSMGDGYTF. The CDR3, as DNA: TGTGCCAGCAGTTACTCGATGGGAGATGGCTACACCTTC. V and J are TRBV6-2 or TRBV6-3 and TRBJ1-2, with no clear D. Deletions cut 0 bases from V and 6 bases from J, with 8 bases between. This CDR3 contains 13 residues. The germline CDR1 and CDR2 sequences are MNHEY and SVGEGT.